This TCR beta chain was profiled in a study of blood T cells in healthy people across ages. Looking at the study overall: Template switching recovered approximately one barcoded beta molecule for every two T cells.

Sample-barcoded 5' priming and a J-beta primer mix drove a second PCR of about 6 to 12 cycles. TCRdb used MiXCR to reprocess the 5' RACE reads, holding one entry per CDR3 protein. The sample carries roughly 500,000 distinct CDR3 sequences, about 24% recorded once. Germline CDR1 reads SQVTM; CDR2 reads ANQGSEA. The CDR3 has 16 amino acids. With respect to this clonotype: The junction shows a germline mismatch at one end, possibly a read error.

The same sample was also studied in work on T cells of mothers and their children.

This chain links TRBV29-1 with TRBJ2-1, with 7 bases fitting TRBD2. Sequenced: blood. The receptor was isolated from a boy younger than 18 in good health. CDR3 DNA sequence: TGCAGCGTTGAGGGGAGAGCGGGACGGATCTACAATGAGCAGCTCTTC. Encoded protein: CSVEGRAGRIYNEQLF.